The 3 T cell receptor beta chains presented below share a single source sample, sequenced in a study of immune heterogeneity within non-small cell lung tumors. Template came from bulk tumor genomic DNA, at roughly 610 ng per sample. Several biopsies were collected from each primary tumor during surgery. They were spaced as far apart as possible within the tumor mass. Their non-small cell lung cancer was newly diagnosed and untreated, and the patients underwent curative surgery. Multiplex PCR employing 32 V and 13 J primers generated amplicons of the TCR beta CDR3. TCRdb re-analysed the multiplex PCR reads in MiXCR, keeping a single row per CDR3 protein. The sample carries about 23,000 distinct CDR3 sequences, 25% to 35% recorded once. Sequencing was performed on lung tumor tissue. The receptors here all came from a man aged 40-50 years with non-small cell lung cancer.

The chain has TRBV30 and TRBJ2-4; no firm D call. Trimming cost V 2 bases and J 1 base, with 9 bases left between them. CDR3 length equals 14 residues. The germline V gene encodes CDR1 GTSNPN and CDR2 SVGIG (reference sequence). The CDR3 DNA follows: TGTGCCTGGAGTTTCGCAAGGGCCAAAAACATTCAGTACTTC. Protein sequence: CAWSFARAKNIQYF.

The V gene is TRBV7-6, the J gene TRBJ2-7, with D tentatively TRBD1 (6 bases). From germline, CDR1 is SGHVS and CDR2 FNYEAQ. V dropped 1 base and J dropped 0 bases, with 13 bases sitting between them. The CDR3 spans 16 residues. The CDR3 is CASSLDRAGNSYEQYF. The CDR3 DNA reads as TGTGCCAGCAGCTTAGACAGGGCGGGTAACTCCTACGAGCAGTACTTC.

This clonotype was detected only a few times. The chain joins TRBV11-3 to TRBJ2-4; D ambiguous. V gave up 1 base and J gave up 9 bases, with 13 bases separating them. This CDR3 spans 14 amino acids. The germline V gene has CDR1 SGHNT and CDR2 YENEEA. The CDR3 protein is CASSLGVGPSIQYF. Written as DNA, the CDR3 is TGTGCCAGCAGCTTAGGAGTCGGACCTAGCATTCAGTACTTC. The full variable domain, its missing parts supplied by reference TRBV11-3 and TRBJ2-4, is EAGVVQSPRYKIIEKKQPVAFWCNPISGHNTLYWYLQNLGQGPELLIRYENEEAVDDSQLPKDRFSAERLKGVDSTLKIQPAELGDSAVYLCASSLGVGPSIQYFGAGTRLSVL.